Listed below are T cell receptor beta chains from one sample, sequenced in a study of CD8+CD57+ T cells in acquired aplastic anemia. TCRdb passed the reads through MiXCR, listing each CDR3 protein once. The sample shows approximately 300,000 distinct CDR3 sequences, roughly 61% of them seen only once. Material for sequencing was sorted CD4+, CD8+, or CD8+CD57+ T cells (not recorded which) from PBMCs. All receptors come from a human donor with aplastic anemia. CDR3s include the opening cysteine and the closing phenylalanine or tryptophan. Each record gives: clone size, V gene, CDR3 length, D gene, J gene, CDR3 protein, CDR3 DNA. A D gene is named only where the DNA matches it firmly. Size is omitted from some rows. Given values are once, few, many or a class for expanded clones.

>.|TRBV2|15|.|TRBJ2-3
CASSIFGQRTDTQYF
TGTGCCAGCAGTATCTTTGGACAGCGCACAGATACGCAGTATTTT
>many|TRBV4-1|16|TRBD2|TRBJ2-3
CASSQSSGGTTDTQYF
TGCGCCAGCAGCCAAAGTAGCGGGGGGACCACAGATACGCAGTATTTT
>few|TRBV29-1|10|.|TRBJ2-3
CSVDLDTQYF
TGCAGCGTTGATCTGGATACGCAGTATTTT
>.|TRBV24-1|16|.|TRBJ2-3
CATSVPRDQTTDTQYF
TGTGCCACCAGTGTCCCACGGGACCAAACCACAGATACGCAGTATTTT
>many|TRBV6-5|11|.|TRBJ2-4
CASSHGIIQYF
TGTGCCAGCAGCCATGGGATAATTCAGTACTTC
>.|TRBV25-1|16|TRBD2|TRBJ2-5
CASSPSTSGDQETQYF
TGTGCCAGCAGCCCCTCGACTAGCGGAGACCAAGAGACCCAGTACTTC
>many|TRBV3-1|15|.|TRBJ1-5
CASSQGFSSNQPQHF
TGTGCCAGCAGCCAAGGTTTTAGTAGCAATCAGCCCCAGCATTTT
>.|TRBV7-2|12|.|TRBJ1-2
CASSQRGSGYTF
TGTGCCAGCAGCCAGAGGGGGAGTGGCTACACCTTC
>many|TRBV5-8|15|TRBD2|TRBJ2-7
CASSPPRTSGYEQYF
TGTGCCAGCAGCCCCCCCAGGACTAGCGGCTACGAGCAGTACTTC
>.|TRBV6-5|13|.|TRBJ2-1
CASSAVKGHEQFF
TGTGCCAGCAGTGCGGTCAAGGGACATGAGCAGTTCTTC
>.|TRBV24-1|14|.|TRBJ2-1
CATSRGGSYNEQFF
TGTGCCACGTCTCGAGGTGGTTCCTACAATGAGCAGTTCTTC
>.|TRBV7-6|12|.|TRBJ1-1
CASSKAGTEAFF
TGTGCCAGCAGCAAGGCAGGGACTGAAGCTTTCTTT
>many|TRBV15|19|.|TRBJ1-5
CATSRAINNHDRSNQPQHF
TGTGCCACCAGCAGAGCCATCAATAATCACGACAGGAGCAATCAGCCCCAGCATTTT